These 18 T cell receptor beta chains were sequenced from one sample in a study of beta chain features in type 1 diabetes. The authors reverse transcribed all of the isolated RNA, so sequencing captured expressed TCRB transcripts. Assay: immunoSEQ multiplex PCR; the TCRdb copy retains only in-frame clones and omits some. The sample consists of hundreds of thousands of clones, roughly a sixth of them appearing once. The sample consisted of naive CD4+ T cells from blood. These receptors were collected from a woman aged 18 to 35 in good health.

This clone has only a few counts. The rearrangement joins TRBV9 to TRBJ2-2; weak D call: TRBD2 (5 bases). The germline V gene encodes CDR1 SGDLS and CDR2 YYNGEE. The CDR3 consists of 15 residues. Trimming stripped 0 bases from V and 2 bases from J, with 8 bases between. The CDR3 sequence is CASSVGTDNTGELFF. The CDR3 DNA sequence: TGTGCCAGCAGCGTAGGGACTGATAACACCGGGGAGCTGTTTTTT.

V is TRBV7-2 and J is TRBJ2-1; 15 nucleotides agree with TRBD2. V gave up 5 bases and J gave up 4 bases; unmatched junction bases: 12. CDR3 size: 19 residues. Germline V gene sequence: CDR1 SGHTA, CDR2 FQGNSA. As DNA, the CDR3 is TGTGCCAGCAGCCCGATGGGACTAGCGGGAGGCTGGGGGTACAATGAGCAGTTCTTC. It yields the protein CASSPMGLAGGWGYNEQFF.

V and J are TRBV7-2 and TRBJ1-2, with 8 nucleotides matching TRBD1. CDR3 length: 14 residues. After removal of 5 bases from V and 3 bases from J, the junction contained 5 bases not matched to a gene. Germline V gene data show CDR1 as SGHTA and CDR2 as FQGNSA. The CDR3 protein is CASSRGQEDYGYTF. As DNA, the CDR3 is TGTGCCAGCAGCCGGGGACAGGAAGACTATGGCTACACCTTC.

This clone was counted only a few times. The V call is TRBV28, the J call TRBJ1-5; D might be TRBD1 (5 bases). Germline assignment: CDR1 MDHEN and CDR2 SYDVKM. Deletions cut 8 bases from V and 4 bases from J, with 12 bases between. This CDR3 spans 13 amino acids. The CDR3 DNA reads TGTGCCAGCGGCGGGGCAGGGAATCAGCCCCAGCATTTT. It translates to CASGGAGNQPQHF.

This clone turned up a few times. This chain uses TRBV25-1 with TRBJ2-7; TRBD1 matches at 9 bases. The V segment lost 9 bases and the J segment 4 bases; nucleotides outside the gene matches: 4. Germline-derived CDR1 and CDR2 are MGHDK and SYGVNS. CDR3 size: 12 residues. In DNA form, the CDR3 reads TGTGCCAGTACCGGGACAGGGTACGAGCAGTACTTC. Encoded protein: CASTGTGYEQYF.

This clone turned up a few times. V is TRBV6-1 and J is TRBJ2-1; 14 bases agree with TRBD2. J lost 9 bases, V lost 6 bases, and 7 bases had no gene match. The CDR3 has 15 amino acids. Looked up from germline, CDR1 is MNHNS and CDR2 is SASEGT. This CDR3 is CASRGLAGGVSEQFF. In DNA form, the CDR3 reads TGTGCCAGCAGAGGACTAGCGGGAGGAGTAAGTGAGCAGTTCTTC.

This chain joins TRBV11-2 and TRBJ1-1; 9 bases agree with TRBD1. The CDR3 loop spans 15 amino acids. The ends lost 5 bases at V and 5 bases at J; junction bases unmatched: 9. From germline, CDR1 is SGHAT and CDR2 FQNNGV. CDR3 sequence: CASSGHRGRFTEAFF. The CDR3, as DNA: TGTGCCAGCAGCGGACACAGGGGGCGATTTACTGAAGCTTTCTTT.

The sample holds a few counts of this clone. The V gene is TRBV10-3, the J gene TRBJ2-1; 8 bases line up with TRBD2. Germline CDR1 ENHRY, CDR2 SYGVKD. With 9 bases clipped from V and 4 bases from J, the junction kept 20 bases outside the gene matches. This CDR3 is 18 amino acids long. As DNA, the CDR3 is TGTGCCATAGGAATGTTAGGAAGCGGGAGAGGGAATTACAATGAGCAGTTCTTC. It translates to CAIGMLGSGRGNYNEQFF.

This chain joins TRBV6-5 and TRBJ2-4; D is uncertain. Trimming took 7 bases from V and 9 from J, leaving 13 bases between them. CDR1 and CDR2 from the germline V gene are MNHEY and SVGAGI. The CDR3 has 12 amino acids. The CDR3 DNA is TGTGCCAGCATGGCTGAGTGGAGCATTCAGTACTTC. Its translation is CASMAEWSIQYF.

A few counts support this clone. The V gene is TRBV11-3, the J gene TRBJ2-5; D not certain. The CDR3 contains 15 residues. Germline CDR1 is SGHNT and CDR2 is YENEEA. V was trimmed by 1 base and J by 1 base, leaving 10 bases between them. The CDR3 DNA reads as TGTGCCAGCAGCTTAGCTGTCCAACCCCAAGAGACCCAGTACTTC. This translates into CASSLAVQPQETQYF.

This clone was counted between two and nine times. The CDR3 sequence is CASSLGGAGLAREQYF. The CDR3 DNA follows: TGTGCCAGCAGCTTAGGCGGTGCTGGACTAGCTCGGGAGCAGTACTTC. The genes are TRBV7-9 and TRBJ2-7; 8 nucleotides agree with TRBD2. CDR3 length: 16 amino acids. The V gene end was trimmed by 1 base and the J gene end by 7 bases; junction bases not matched to a gene: 12. Germline CDR1 SEHNR, CDR2 FQNEAQ (reference sequence).

This chain connects TRBV27 to TRBJ2-1; 8 bases are shared with TRBD2. The CDR3 is 15 residues long. Germline CDR1 reads MNHEY; CDR2 reads SMNVEV (reference sequence). Trimming removed 1 base from V and 4 bases from J; junction bases left unmatched: 3. The CDR3 DNA is TGTGCCAGCAGTTTATATAGCGGGACTTACAATGAGCAGTTCTTC. Its translation is CASSLYSGTYNEQFF.

This chain links TRBV7-9 with TRBJ2-2, with 7 nucleotides matching TRBD2. Germline V lookup: CDR1 SEHNR, CDR2 FQNEAQ (reference sequence). This CDR3 is 15 amino acids long. The J segment lost 4 bases and the V segment lost 2 bases, leaving 4 bases of the junction unmatched. CDR3 sequence (DNA): TGTGCCAGCAGCTTAACGAGCGGGGTCACCGGGGAGCTGTTTTTT. It specifies CASSLTSGVTGELFF.

The chain couples TRBV5-4 to TRBJ2-6; D might be TRBD1 (5 bases). Germline CDR1 is SGHNT and CDR2 is YYREEE (reference sequence). V was pared by 5 bases and J by 1 base, with 19 bases between. This CDR3 contains 18 residues. The CDR3 DNA is TGTGCCAGCAGTCAGTCCCATGCTTCAGGGTCTGGGGCCAACGTCCTGACTTTC. Its translation is CASSQSHASGSGANVLTF.

This clone has a handful of counts. The chain uses TRBV7-2 and TRBJ1-2; D is uncertain. Looked up from germline, CDR1 is SGHTA and CDR2 is FQGNSA. The CDR3 is made up of 14 amino acids. With 2 bases removed from V and 0 bases from J, the gap between germline ends came to 7 bases. This chain's CDR3 is CASSLSPANYGYTF. CDR3 nucleotide sequence: TGTGCCAGCAGCTTAAGTCCAGCTAACTATGGCTACACCTTC.

The chain combines TRBV27 with TRBJ2-3, with D uncertain. The CDR3 covers 14 residues. Germline values: CDR1 MNHEY, CDR2 SMNVEV (reference sequence). V lost 3 bases, J lost 6 bases, and 13 bases lay in between. The DNA for the CDR3 is TGTGCCAGCAGTTTTGGTGGTGTCATCGATACGCAGTATTTT. This gives the protein CASSFGGVIDTQYF.

This clone was seen only a few times. This chain connects TRBV5-6 to TRBJ1-1; possibly TRBD1 for D (5 bases). Trimming took 0 bases from V and 10 from J, leaving 22 bases between them. The CDR3 runs to 16 residues. Per germline, CDR1 SGHDT and CDR2 YYEEEE. In DNA form, the CDR3 reads TGTGCCAGCAGCTTGGACGCTAAACGGGGACTAGCAGGAGCTTTCTTT. This codes for CASSLDAKRGLAGAFF. The variable domain in full, with the rest retrieved from reference TRBV5-6 and TRBJ1-1, is DAGVTQSPTHLIKTRGQQVTLRCSPKSGHDTVSWYQQALGQGPQFIFQYYEEEERQRGNFPDRFSGHQFPNYSSELNVNALLLGDSALYLCASSLDAKRGLAGAFFGQGTRLTVV.

The rearrangement links TRBV5-4 to TRBJ2-1; tentatively, D is TRBD2 (6 bases). The germline V and J ends were trimmed by 4 bases and 5 bases, with 16 bases remaining between them. The germline gives CDR1 SGHNT, CDR2 YYREEE (reference sequence). This CDR3 contains 15 residues. The CDR3 DNA reads as TGTGCCAGCAGCCCCTGGGGAGGTGAAAACAATGAGCAGTTCTTC. This encodes CASSPWGGENNEQFF.